The clone carrying this T cell receptor (beta chain) was counted ten times or more. Antigen: not known. The CDR3 consists of 12 residues. The V gene lost 4 bases and the J gene lost 8 bases, with 11 bases spanning the gap. The entry originates in a study of T cell repertoires in cytomegalovirus infection. Study-wide context: A matching HLA type, together with CMV infection, was signaled by public TCR beta signatures. Study-level findings and limits: The ex vivo response showed dominance by HLA-C-restricted CMV-specific TCR beta clonotypes. CMV carriers having the relevant HLA were flagged by cumulative public TCR beta family frequency.

One entry per CDR3 protein results from TCRdb running MiXCR on the reads. Here the sample spans more than 500,000 distinct CDR3 sequences, 16% being singletons. The TCR originated in a human donor in good health (CMV status not recorded). Some clones in this sample may be carry-over from other donors' samples. Sequenced input: CD8+ T cells from PBMCs. The genes are TRBV12-3 or TRBV12-4 and TRBJ1-2; D perhaps matches TRBD1 (6 bases). Here the CDR3 reads CASSSRDKGYTF. CDR3 DNA sequence: TGTGCCAGCAGTTCTCGGGACAAAGGCTACACCTTC.